The next 12 T cell receptor beta chains were all read from a single sample in a study of blood T cell repertoires in COVID-19. Some clones are missing from TCRdb's copy, which holds only in-frame ones; the method was immunoSEQ multiplex PCR. The sample has over 100,000 clones; approximately 90% are singletons. Input material: peripheral blood. The source of these receptors is a human donor with acute or convalescent COVID-19. The donor label of this sample is uncertain.

This clone has only a few counts. The CDR3 reads CASSSGQKNEQFF. CDR3 sequence (DNA): TGTGCCAGCAGCTCGGGACAAAAGAATGAGCAGTTCTTC. The chain is built from TRBV7-3 and TRBJ2-1; weak D call: TRBD1 (6 bases). The germline V and J ends were trimmed by 4 bases and 7 bases, with 11 bases remaining between them. The CDR3 is 13 amino acids. Germline V lookup: CDR1 SGHTA, CDR2 FQGTGA.

The chain links TRBV28 to TRBJ1-2; TRBD1 aligns across 8 bases. The V gene end was trimmed by 2 bases and the J gene end by 1 base; junction bases not matched to a gene: 6. Germline V lookup: CDR1 MDHEN, CDR2 SYDVKM. The CDR3 loop spans 16 amino acids. The CDR3 bases are TGTGCCAGCAGTTTAGCCGGGACAGGCTATAACTATGGCTACACCTTC. Protein: CASSLAGTGYNYGYTF.

The V gene is TRBV7-3, the J gene TRBJ2-2; 9 nucleotides agree with TRBD2. Germline V gene lookup returns CDR1 SGHTA and CDR2 FQGTGA. The CDR3 consists of 17 residues. Trimming took 2 bases from V and 6 from J; bases not matched to a gene: 10. The CDR3 bases are TGTGCCAGCAGCTTAGGCCCGGGGACTAGCCGTCCCGGGGAGCTGTTTTTT. Translation: CASSLGPGTSRPGELFF.

This chain uses TRBV7-9 with TRBJ2-7; no clear D. The germline V gene encodes CDR1 SEHNR and CDR2 FQNEAQ (reference sequence). The CDR3 spans 12 residues. Between the trimmed V and J ends, which lost 1 base and 1 base, there was a span of 2 bases. CDR3 in amino acids: CASSLVSYEQYF. CDR3 sequence (DNA): TGTGCCAGCAGCTTAGTATCCTACGAGCAGTACTTC.

The CDR3 loop reads CASSPSWGGGTEAFF. Written as DNA, the CDR3 is TGTGCCAGCAGCCCCTCGTGGGGAGGGGGCACTGAAGCTTTCTTT. This chain uses TRBV3-1 (or the pseudogene TRBV3-2) with TRBJ1-1, with TRBD1 as a possible D gene (6 bases). This CDR3 has 15 amino acids. CDR1 and CDR2 (germline): LGHDT, YNNKEL (reference sequence). The V end was cut by 4 bases, the J end by 4 bases, with 16 bases between.

This sequence joins TRBV5-5 and TRBJ1-2; 8 bases are a match to TRBD1. CDR3 size: 15 residues. Germline CDR1 SGHKS, CDR2 YYEKEE (reference sequence). J gave up 8 bases and V 4 bases, and 13 bases lay outside the gene matches. In DNA form, the CDR3 reads TGTGCCAGCAGCCCGCAGGGACAGGCGGGGAAGGGCTACACCTTC. It translates to CASSPQGQAGKGYTF.

The rearrangement uses TRBV4-2 and TRBJ2-5; D is possibly TRBD2 (7 bases). Trimming removed 3 bases from V and 5 bases from J, with 16 bases in between. The V gene's germline CDR1 is LGHNA and CDR2 YNFKEQ. The length of the CDR3 is 15 residues. The CDR3, as DNA: TGTGCCAGCAGCCAGCCCACGGGGGGCCACGAGACCCAGTACTTC. Translation: CASSQPTGGHETQYF.

CDR3 bases: TGTGCCAGCAGTCAGGACAGGGACTTTCGGACTGAAGCTTTCTTT. Its translation: CASSQDRDFRTEAFF. This chain links TRBV5-6 with TRBJ1-1, with 8 bases that match TRBD1. Germline V gene data show CDR1 as SGHDT and CDR2 as YYEEEE. Trimming removed 5 bases from V and 5 bases from J; junction bases left unmatched: 11. This CDR3 contains 15 residues.

The chain uses TRBV28 and TRBJ2-3, with TRBD2 matching over 8 bases. Germline V lookup: CDR1 MDHEN, CDR2 SYDVKM. Unmatched junction bases numbered 22, after V lost 2 bases and J lost 6 bases. The CDR3 sequence is 20 residues long. The CDR3 sequence is CASSLGISGVSPDSRDTQYF. As DNA, the CDR3 is TGTGCCAGCAGTTTAGGGATTAGCGGGGTTTCACCCGACAGTCGGGATACGCAGTATTTT.

V and J are TRBV20-1 and TRBJ1-2; 7 positions agree with TRBD1. The CDR3 contains 11 residues. CDR1 and CDR2 (germline): DFQATT, SNEGSKA (reference sequence). V dropped 7 bases and J dropped 9; count of bases not matched to a gene: 8. The CDR3 DNA reads TGCAGTGTTGAGGCAGGGGGGAGCTACACCTTC. The encoded protein is CSVEAGGSYTF.

The chain carries TRBV9 and TRBJ1-6; D unresolved. CDR1 is SGDLS and CDR2 is YYNGEE in the germline V gene. V was trimmed by 4 bases and J by 4 bases, leaving 9 bases between them. The CDR3 loop spans 14 amino acids. The CDR3 DNA reads as TGTGCCAGCAGCCCCGGGGATTATAATTCACCCCTCCACTTT. Its translation: CASSPGDYNSPLHF.

This clone was counted once. The chain carries TRBV27 and TRBJ2-3; 7 bases agree with TRBD2. V shed 5 bases, J shed 0 bases, and the junction held 8 bases outside the gene matches. In germline, CDR1 is MNHEY, CDR2 SMNVEV (reference sequence). The CDR3 totals 16 residues. The CDR3 DNA is TGTGCCAGCAGTCAGATGGGAGGGGTTAGCACAGATACGCAGTATTTT. It specifies CASSQMGGVSTDTQYF.